The 26 T cell receptor beta chains below all came from one sample that was sequenced in a study of cytomegalovirus exposure and HLA in healthy donors. This PCR relied on a set of 60 Vbeta primers and 13 Jbeta primers. Produced via immunoSEQ multiplex PCR; TCRdb's table is partial and in-frame only. The data hold about 180,000 clones, with around 80% observed a single time. The sequenced material came from PBMCs. These receptors came from a girl under 10 years old in good health and CMV-seropositive.

This clone was found a few times. The chain combines TRBV6-5 with TRBJ2-1; tentative D call: TRBD1 (6 bases). CDR1 and CDR2 from the germline V gene are MNHEY and SVGAGI. There are 13 residues in the CDR3. Trimming cost V 4 bases and J 7 bases, with 11 bases left between them. This CDR3 reads CASSSARGNEQFF. The CDR3 DNA reads as TGTGCCAGCAGTTCCGCCAGGGGTAATGAGCAGTTCTTC.

The chain joins TRBV30 to TRBJ1-6; TRBD1 might be the D (5 bases). V was shortened by 3 bases and J by 0 bases, with 15 bases between the two germline ends. Germline CDR1 is GTSNPN and CDR2 is SVGIG (reference sequence). The CDR3 has 17 residues. The CDR3 here is CAWSLGLRYSYNSPLHF. CDR3 coding DNA: TGTGCCTGGAGCCTGGGACTTCGGTACTCCTATAATTCACCCCTCCACTTT.

The CDR3 loop is CAISDGQGIAGQPQHF. CDR3 sequence (DNA): TGTGCCATCAGTGACGGACAGGGGATTGCTGGTCAGCCCCAGCATTTT. This chain uses TRBV10-3 with TRBJ1-5, with TRBD1 identical over 9 bases. The CDR3 totals 16 residues. V lost 3 bases to trimming and J lost 6 bases; unmatched junction nucleotides: 9. CDR1 is ENHRY and CDR2 is SYGVKD in the germline V gene.

This chain joins TRBV6-5 and TRBJ2-7; TRBD1 matches at 9 bases. The CDR3 runs to 15 residues. V dropped 2 bases and J dropped 7; count of bases not matched to a gene: 9. Germline V gene lookup returns CDR1 MNHEY and CDR2 SVGAGI. The CDR3 DNA is TGTGCCAGCAGTTACGGCGGGACAGGGTTGAGTGAGCAGTACTTC. Translation: CASSYGGTGLSEQYF.

The chain combines TRBV30 with TRBJ1-2; 11 bases map to TRBD1. CDR3 length: 14 amino acids. The germline V gene has CDR1 GTSNPN and CDR2 SVGIG (reference sequence). V lost 1 base and J lost 8; bases outside the gene matches: 6. CDR3 sequence (DNA): TGTGCCTGGAGTGGAGGGGGGACAGGGGGAGGCTACACCTTC. The encoded protein is CAWSGGGTGGGYTF.

The chain couples TRBV7-3 to TRBJ2-3; maybe TRBD1 (5 bases). Trimming shortened V by 3 bases and J by 2 bases, and 12 bases separated the two germline ends. Germline CDR1 reads SGHTA; CDR2 reads FQGTGA. The CDR3 spans 15 residues. CDR3 in amino acids: CASSFTGAPTDTQYF. The CDR3 DNA reads as TGTGCCAGCAGCTTTACAGGAGCCCCCACAGATACGCAGTATTTT.

The chain carries TRBV29-1 and TRBJ2-7; no definite D call. Deletions cut 4 bases from V and 5 bases from J, with 9 bases between. Germline CDR1 reads SQVTM; CDR2 reads ANQGSEA. The CDR3 spans 11 residues. The CDR3 bases are TGCAGCGTTGGAGTGGAGAACGAGCAGTACTTC. Translated, it gives CSVGVENEQYF.

The table lists this clone with a count of one. The rearrangement links TRBV19 to TRBJ1-1; D perhaps matches TRBD1 (5 bases). The CDR3 is 13 residues long. CDR1 LNHDA and CDR2 SQIVND come from the germline V gene (reference sequence). Deletions cut 7 bases from V and 4 bases from J, with 13 bases between. This CDR3 reads CASTMTVITEAFF. DNA for the CDR3: TGTGCCAGTACCATGACAGTGATCACTGAAGCTTTCTTT.

This clone was recorded only once. One end of the junction fails to match germline, which may point to a read error. The chain is built from TRBV4-2 and TRBJ2-5; 9 bases fit TRBD2. The CDR3 is 14 amino acids. Germline V gene data show CDR1 as LGHNA and CDR2 as YNFKEQ. The CDR3 sequence: CASSKDEIAGEQYF. As DNA, the CDR3 is TGTGCCAGCAGCAAAGATGAGATAGCGGGGGAGCAGTACTTC.

The genes are TRBV27 and TRBJ2-1, with D perhaps matching TRBD2 (6 bases). V gave up 5 bases and J gave up 5 bases, with 7 bases separating them. The V gene's germline CDR1 is MNHEY and CDR2 SMNVEV (reference sequence). This CDR3 has 12 residues. This CDR3 reads CASSPSDNEQFF. CDR3 DNA: TGTGCCAGCAGTCCTAGCGACAATGAGCAGTTCTTC.

The chain has TRBV19 and TRBJ1-1; D possibly corresponds to TRBD1 (5 bases). CDR3 size: 12 residues. V was cut by 7 bases and J by 4 bases, with 10 bases left in between. Germline V lookup: CDR1 LNHDA, CDR2 SQIVND (reference sequence). As DNA, the CDR3 is TGTGCCAGTACCTCCGGGGGCACTGAAGCTTTCTTT. Translation gives CASTSGGTEAFF.

This clone turned up a few times. V usage is TRBV30 and J usage is TRBJ1-1; D not certain. Germline CDR1 is GTSNPN and CDR2 is SVGIG (reference sequence). V gave up 7 bases and J gave up 3 bases, with 15 bases separating them. The CDR3 sequence is 13 residues long. The CDR3 is CAYQTRGHTEAFF. DNA of the CDR3: TGTGCCTACCAAACACGGGGTCACACTGAAGCTTTCTTT.

Only a few counts were recorded for this clone. The chain is built from TRBV2 and TRBJ2-5; 14 bases agree with TRBD2. Matching the DNA end better, TRBJ2-7 makes the J call doubtful. CDR3 length: 15 residues. The germline gives CDR1 SNHLY, CDR2 FYNNEI. The CDR3 spells CASRGTSGSPYEQYF. CDR3 DNA sequence: TGTGCCAGCAGGGGGACTAGCGGGAGCCCCTACGAGCAGTACTTC.

The chain joins TRBV6-1 to TRBJ1-3, with D hard to call. Germline loops: CDR1 MNHNS, CDR2 SASEGT. The CDR3 is 13 amino acids. The V gene lost 10 bases and the J gene lost 4 bases, with 14 bases spanning the gap. The DNA of the CDR3 is TGTGCCACCCTGCGGGAGGCGGGAAACACCATATATTTT. Its protein is CATLREAGNTIYF.

This clone was picked up one time. This rearrangement joins TRBV7-9 to TRBJ2-3; 9 bases map to TRBD2. The junction had 9 bases not matched to a gene; V was cut back by 5 bases and J by 6 bases. CDR3 length: 15 residues. CDR1 and CDR2 (germline): SEHNR, FQNEAQ (reference sequence). The CDR3 bases are TGTGCCAGCAGCCCCCAGCGGGAGGAGGTCGATACGCAGTATTTT. Amino acid sequence: CASSPQREEVDTQYF. Variable domain in full (rest from reference TRBV7-9 and TRBJ2-3): DTGVSQNPRHKITKRGQNVTFRCDPISEHNRLYWYRQTLGQGPEFLTYFQNEAQLEKSRLLSDRFSAERPKGSFSTLEIQRTEQGDSAMYLCASSPQREEVDTQYFGPGTRLTVL.

This clone has a handful of counts. V and J are TRBV5-1 and TRBJ1-2; 7 bases agree with TRBD1. The CDR3 is 14 residues long. Germline V lookup: CDR1 SGHRS, CDR2 YFSETQ. Losses at the gene ends were 0 bases for V and 11 bases for J; bases not matched to a gene: 10. The CDR3 coding sequence is TGCGCCAGCAGCTTGGGTTTGGTGGGACAGAAGTACACCTTC. Translated: CASSLGLVGQKYTF.

J is TRBJ2-6 and V is TRBV1; the listed D gene, TRBD1, was not tested against the DNA. TRBV1 is termed a pseudogene. The CDR3 sequence is 18 residues long. The CDR3 coding sequence is TGCACCAGCAGAGTGACAGGGCTGTCCTGGTTTGGGGCCAACGTCCTGACTTTC. It encodes CTSRVTGLSWFGANVLTF.

The rearrangement joins TRBV18 to TRBJ1-2; 7 bases match TRBD1. The CDR3 extends over 14 amino acids. V was clipped by 2 bases and J by 5 bases; unmatched bases: 5. Germline V CDR1 and CDR2: KGHSH, LQKENI. The CDR3 nucleotides read TGTGCCAGCTCACCAGACAGGGAAACGTATGGCTACACCTTC. Amino acid sequence: CASSPDRETYGYTF.

A single count supports this clone. The chain couples TRBV5-1 to TRBJ2-1; 9 positions agree with TRBD2. Per the germline V gene, CDR1 is SGHRS and CDR2 is YFSETQ. Trimming cost V 4 bases and J 10 bases; bases outside gene matches: 15. CDR3 length equals 16 residues. Written as DNA, the CDR3 is TGCGCCAGCAGCCTTGGGGTAGCGGGGGACGGCAAAGAGCAGTTCTTC. Translation: CASSLGVAGDGKEQFF.

The chain recombines TRBV9 with TRBJ1-2, with D tentatively TRBD1 (6 bases). CDR1 SGDLS and CDR2 YYNGEE come from the germline V gene. Deletions cut 3 bases from V and 4 bases from J, with 16 bases between. The CDR3 contains 15 residues. CDR3 sequence reads: CASSAGTSLGYGYTF. The CDR3 bases are TGTGCCAGCAGCGCTGGGACATCGCTTGGCTATGGCTACACCTTC.

The V call is TRBV30, the J call TRBJ2-3, with 10 bases aligning to TRBD2. The CDR3 totals 15 residues. Germline V CDR1 and CDR2: GTSNPN, SVGIG (reference sequence). The trim removed 0 bases at V and 6 bases at J, leaving 6 bases unmatched. In nucleotides, the CDR3 is TGTGCCTGGAGTGTGCGAGCGGGAGGGGGGGATACGCAGTATTTT. Its translation is CAWSVRAGGGDTQYF.

The rearrangement links TRBV6-7 to TRBJ2-3; 14 bases match TRBD2. TRBV6-7 is recorded as an ORF, its role being uncertain. The CDR3 is 17 amino acids. With V trimmed by 6 bases and J by 2 bases, 7 bases remained unmatched. The CDR3 region has the DNA TGTGCCAGCAGCCGGACTAGCGGGGGGACCCACACAGATACGCAGTATTTT. Translating gives CASSRTSGGTHTDTQYF.

The chain has TRBV19 and TRBJ1-2; D might be TRBD1 (6 bases). V was shortened by 5 bases and J by 7 bases, with 11 bases between the two germline ends. Germline V gives CDR1 LNHDA, CDR2 SQIVND (reference sequence). The CDR3 is made up of 12 amino acids. In nucleotides, the CDR3 is TGTGCCAGTAGTTTACAGGGCATTGGCTACACCTTC. Protein: CASSLQGIGYTF.

V gene TRBV9 combines with J gene TRBJ2-1; the match to TRBD2 covers 10 bases. Per the germline V gene, CDR1 is SGDLS and CDR2 is YYNGEE. There are 16 residues in the CDR3. The trim removed 0 bases at V and 8 bases at J, leaving 8 bases unmatched. CDR3 nucleotide sequence: TGTGCCAGCAGCGTAGCCGCGACTAGCGGGTTCGATGAGCAGTTCTTC. It encodes CASSVAATSGFDEQFF.

The rearrangement links TRBV11-3 to TRBJ2-3, with D tentatively TRBD1 (6 bases). Germline lookup yields CDR1 SGHNT and CDR2 YENEEA. Trimming left V 5 bases short and J 7 bases short, with 25 bases between. The CDR3 covers 17 residues. Here the CDR3 DNA reads TGTGCCAGCAGCCTGGGGGCCGGTCCGGGCGGACCTTATACGCAGTATTTT. This codes for CASSLGAGPGGPYTQYF.

This chain joins TRBV7-2 and TRBJ2-1; 10 nucleotides align to TRBD1. Germline V lookup: CDR1 SGHTA, CDR2 FQGNSA. The ends lost 4 bases at V and 15 bases at J; junction bases unmatched: 9. The CDR3 loop spans 13 amino acids. The CDR3 sequence is CASSYGQGVPRFF. CDR3 in DNA: TGTGCCAGCAGCTATGGACAGGGGGTGCCGCGGTTCTTC.